This TCR beta chain was observed in a study of blood T cell repertoires in COVID-19 (dated by TCRdb to about 2020). In terms of the full investigation: Collaborator samples came from the United States, Italy and Spain and covered acute and convalescent phases of COVID-19. The prospective study material was composed of cDNA or gDNA derived from T cells, B-cell-depleted T cells, or PBMCs. Nearly every sample came with metadata listing a de-identified subject ID, COVID-19 status, age in years and sex. Samples came from the ongoing ImmuneRACE study (first 160 participants) plus 1,254 subjects from 6 global collaborators. The dataset comprised deeply sampled blood TCRbeta repertoires from subjects exposed to, actively infected with, or recovered from COVID-19. Where HLA class I and class II types were available, the types were taken from metadata supplied by the sample provider, not from assay-based typing. A freely available public database, intended as a resource for researchers studying the immune response to SARS-CoV-2, is where the repertoires were released. Findings and caveats that apply to the study as a whole: The amount of clinical and demographic metadata varied by source and participant and was provided uncurated.

The immunoSEQ Assay, a bias-controlled multiplex PCR, was used to amplify TCRbeta CDR3 regions from genomic DNA. Under the source paper's analysis protocol: The number of nucleated cells in each sample was estimated from the amplification of reference gene primers within the assay. To quantify the absolute abundance of each unique TCRbeta CDR3 rearrangement, sequence reads were collapsed and filtered. For each sample, productive Simpson clonality was calculated as the square root of Simpson's diversity index across productive rearrangements. TCRdb carries this immuneACCESS record with in-frame sequences only. Its versions omit some clonotypes, under half of them owing to an unresolved V gene in the studies checked, with the rest unexplained. V and J calls and clone size are those listed in that table; D and trimming were worked out from the DNA. Counted in this sample were around 190,000 clones; about nine tenths of them appeared once. Approximately 10% of the sample is held by the ten biggest clonotypes.

There are 15 amino acids in the CDR3, from cysteine to phenylalanine inclusive. The DNA shown is the 45-base CDR3, in frame from base 1. Sequences WSHSY (CDR1) and SAAADI (CDR2) are obtained from the germline V gene. V and J are truncated by 1 base and 4 bases respectively, leaving an intervening sequence of 13 bases. Participants in the prospective study were aged about 18 to 90 years, lived in 20 to 30 United States geographic areas, and enrolled through a virtual design. Cohort assignment in the prospective study relied on participant-reported clinical history from a screening survey and a study questionnaire. Mobile phlebotomists in the prospective study collected whole blood, serum and a nasopharyngeal or oropharyngeal swab from every participant. Participants in the prospective study had the option to provide additional blood draws and questionnaires over a roughly two-month period. Prospective study blood samples were shipped either frozen or at room temperature before DNA extraction.

Of note for this clone: The clone's antigen remains unknown. No much larger clone is present one base from it, and per-base qualities are unavailable.

This clonotype originated in a man between 18 and 29 years old with acute COVID-19. The material sequenced was PBMCs or T cells enriched from blood (not recorded which). The chain joins TRBV10-2 to TRBJ1-1; matching of 5 bases hints at TRBD1 as the D gene. The CDR3 region has the sequence CASSEFVAGGTEAFF. The DNA is TGCGCCAGCAGTGAGTTTGTGGCGGGGGGCACTGAAGCTTTCTTT.